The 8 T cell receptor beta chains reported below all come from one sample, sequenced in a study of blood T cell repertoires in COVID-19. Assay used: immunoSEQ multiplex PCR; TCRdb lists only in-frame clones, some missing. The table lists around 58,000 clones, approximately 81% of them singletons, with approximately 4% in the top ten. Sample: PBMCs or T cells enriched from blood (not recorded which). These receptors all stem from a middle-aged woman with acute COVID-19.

The CDR3 sequence is CASRTGWATDTQYF. The CDR3 DNA sequence: TGCGCCAGCCGAACAGGGTGGGCCACAGATACGCAGTATTTT. The chain couples TRBV10-2 to TRBJ2-3, with a weak D call TRBD1 (6 bases). V shed 8 bases and J shed 2 bases, with 14 bases lying between them. Per germline, CDR1 WSHSY and CDR2 SAAADI. The CDR3 consists of 14 residues.

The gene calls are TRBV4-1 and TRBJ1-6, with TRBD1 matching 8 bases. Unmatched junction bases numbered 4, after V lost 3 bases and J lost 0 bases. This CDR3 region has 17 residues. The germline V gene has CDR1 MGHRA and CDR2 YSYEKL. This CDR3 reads CASSQQQGDSYNSPLHF. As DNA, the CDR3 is TGCGCCAGCAGCCAGCAACAGGGGGACTCCTATAATTCACCCCTCCACTTT.

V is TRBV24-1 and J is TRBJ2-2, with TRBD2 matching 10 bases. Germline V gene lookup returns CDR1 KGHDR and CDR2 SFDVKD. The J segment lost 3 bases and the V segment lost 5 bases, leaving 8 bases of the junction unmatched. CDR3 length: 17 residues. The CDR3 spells CATSVSSGGAYTGELFF. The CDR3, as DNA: TGTGCCACCAGTGTCTCGAGCGGGGGGGCGTACACCGGGGAGCTGTTTTTT.

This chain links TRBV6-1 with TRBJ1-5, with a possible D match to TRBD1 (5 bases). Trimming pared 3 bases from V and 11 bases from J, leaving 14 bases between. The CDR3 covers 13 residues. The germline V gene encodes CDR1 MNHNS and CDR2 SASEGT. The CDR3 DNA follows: TGTGCCAGCAGTGATGTAGGGGTAGGGACCCAGCATTTT. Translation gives CASSDVGVGTQHF.

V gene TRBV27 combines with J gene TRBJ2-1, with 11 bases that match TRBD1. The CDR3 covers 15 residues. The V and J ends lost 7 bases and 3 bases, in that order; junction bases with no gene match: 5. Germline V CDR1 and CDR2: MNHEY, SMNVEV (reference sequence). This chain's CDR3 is CASTMGTGGYNEQFF. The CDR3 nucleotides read TGTGCCAGCACCATGGGGACAGGGGGCTACAATGAGCAGTTCTTC.

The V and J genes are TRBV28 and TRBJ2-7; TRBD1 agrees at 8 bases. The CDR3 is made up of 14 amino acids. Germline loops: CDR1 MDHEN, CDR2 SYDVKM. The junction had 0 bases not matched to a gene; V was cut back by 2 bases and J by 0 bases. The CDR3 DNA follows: TGTGCCAGCAGTTTAGGACAGGGCTCCTACGAGCAGTACTTC. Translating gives CASSLGQGSYEQYF.

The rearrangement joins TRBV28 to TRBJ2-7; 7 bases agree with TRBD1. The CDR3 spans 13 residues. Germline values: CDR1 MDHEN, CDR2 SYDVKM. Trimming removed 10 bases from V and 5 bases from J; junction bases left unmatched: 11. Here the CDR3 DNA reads TGTGCCATTTCCCGAGACAGGGTGGACGAGCAGTACGTC. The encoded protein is CAISRDRVDEQYV.

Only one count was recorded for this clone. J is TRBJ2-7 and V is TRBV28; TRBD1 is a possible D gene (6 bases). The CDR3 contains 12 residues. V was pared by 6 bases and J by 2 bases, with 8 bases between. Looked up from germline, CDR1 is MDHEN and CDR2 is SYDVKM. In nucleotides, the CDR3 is TGTGCCAGCAGCCGGACAGCCTACGAGCAGTACGTC. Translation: CASSRTAYEQYV.